Below, 25 T cell receptor beta chains from the same sample are listed, as sequenced in a study of blood T cells in healthy people across ages (dated by TCRdb to the mid-2010s). The library relied on 5' RACE. For sequencing, an Illumina HiSeq 2500 was employed. A second roughly 6 to 11 cycle PCR used a sample-barcoded 5' primer and a J-beta primer mix. The raw public data were reprocessed by TCRdb itself: fastp quality trimming at Q25, MiXCR clonotype calling, in-frame beta chains only. For every CDR3 protein sequence, its rows merge into one entry that carries the most common genes and DNA. This sample lists 600,000 to 800,000 distinct CDR3 sequences; roughly 21% were detected once. In total, the top ten clones hold under 4% of the sample. Sequencing was performed on blood. These receptor sequences come from a man aged 70-80 years in good health.

V and J are TRBV15 and TRBJ1-2, with a possible D match to TRBD1 (6 bases). This CDR3 region has 14 residues. Germline V gene data show CDR1 as LNHNV and CDR2 as YYDKDF (reference sequence). Trimming took 6 bases from V and 4 from J, leaving 15 bases between them. CDR3 nucleotide sequence: TGTGCCACCAGTCCCGACAGGCAGGGCTATGGCTACACCTTC. It translates to CATSPDRQGYGYTF.

This clonotype was seen a few times. The chain joins TRBV6-6 to TRBJ2-7; 7 bases are a match to TRBD2. Germline V gene data show CDR1 as MNHNY and CDR2 as SVGAGI (reference sequence). Trimming removed 2 bases from V and 1 base from J; junction bases left unmatched: 5. The CDR3 is 15 amino acids. The CDR3 coding sequence is TGTGCCAGCAGTTACGGCGGGAGTTATTCCTACGAGCAGTACTTC. This codes for CASSYGGSYSYEQYF.

This clonotype was counted between two and nine times. V gene TRBV29-1 combines with J gene TRBJ1-1, with TRBD1 as a possible D gene (6 bases). Germline CDR1 and CDR2: SQVTM and ANQGSEA. Trimming took off 7 bases at V and 9 bases at J, with 21 bases between the two ends. The CDR3 is 13 amino acids. The CDR3 sequence is CSARQDAEDKAFF. Here the CDR3 DNA reads TGCAGCGCCCGACAGGACGCCGAAGATAAAGCTTTCTTT.

This clonotype showed up just a few times. Here the CDR3 DNA reads TGTGCCAGCAATCGGGACAGCTCAGGAAACAATGAGCAGTTCTTC. Translated: CASNRDSSGNNEQFF. V and J are TRBV25-1 and TRBJ2-5, with 7 bases identical to TRBD1. The closer fit of TRBJ2-1 to the DNA end suggests the J call may be wrong. This CDR3 has 15 amino acids. CDR1 MGHDK and CDR2 SYGVNS come from the germline V gene.

A few counts support this clonotype. J is TRBJ2-1 and V is TRBV5-1, with D unresolved. The tail of the sequence fits TRBJ2-5 better, so the J call may be wrong. The CDR3 spans 14 residues. Looked up from germline, CDR1 is SGHRS and CDR2 is YFSETQ. The CDR3 loop is CASSLIASLETQYF. The CDR3 nucleotides read TGCGCCAGCAGCTTGATTGCGTCGTTGGAGACCCAGTACTTC.

The V call is TRBV20-1, the J call TRBJ2-6; 10 nucleotides line up with TRBD2. In germline, CDR1 is DFQATT, CDR2 SNEGSKA (reference sequence). The CDR3 runs to 20 residues. The junction had 14 bases not matched to a gene; V was cut back by 3 bases and J by 0 bases. The chain's CDR3 is CSASLASGGMFDSGANVLTF. The CDR3 nucleotides read TGCAGTGCTAGTTTGGCTAGCGGGGGTATGTTCGACTCTGGGGCCAACGTCCTGACTTTC.

V gene TRBV20-1 combines with J gene TRBJ2-2; D might be TRBD1 or TRBD2, each matching 5 bases. V lost 3 bases and J 4 bases, leaving 12 bases between the germline ends. CDR3 length: 14 amino acids. The germline V gene encodes CDR1 DFQATT and CDR2 SNEGSKA (reference sequence). The CDR3 loop is CSASWGRGTGELFF. In DNA form, the CDR3 reads TGCAGTGCTAGTTGGGGCCGGGGCACCGGGGAGCTGTTTTTT.

This clonotype has only a few counts. V usage is TRBV10-3 and J usage is TRBJ1-4; no reliable D call. CDR3 length equals 13 residues. V shed 2 bases and J shed 8 bases, with 9 bases lying between them. In germline, CDR1 is ENHRY, CDR2 SYGVKD. CDR3 nucleotide sequence: TGTGCCATCAGTGAGGGATTTAAAGAAAAACTGTTTTTT. Translation: CAISEGFKEKLFF.

The rearrangement links TRBV21-1 to TRBJ2-3; no check of the table's D call, TRBD1, against the DNA was made. TRBV21-1 is a known pseudogene. The CDR3 is 15 amino acids. CDR3 sequence reads: CASSTPGHNTDTQYF. The DNA of the CDR3 is TGTGCCAGCAGCACGCCGGGACACAACACAGATACGCAGTATTTT.

The V gene is TRBV20-1, the J gene TRBJ2-3; 10 bases match TRBD2. The length of the CDR3 is 16 residues. Germline V gene sequence: CDR1 DFQATT, CDR2 SNEGSKA (reference sequence). J was trimmed by 4 bases and V by 5 bases; bases with no gene match: 12. CDR3 protein: CSARLAGVNGADTQYF. CDR3 coding DNA: TGCAGTGCTCGCCTAGCGGGGGTTAATGGCGCAGATACGCAGTATTTT.

A word on this clonotype: The junction differs from germline at one of its ends, possibly a read error. The rearrangement joins TRBV28 to TRBJ2-5; 7 nucleotides align to TRBD2. The CDR3 spans 16 residues. CDR1 and CDR2 from the germline V gene are MDHEN and SYDVKM. The CDR3 nucleotides are TGTGCCCGCAGTTTATCTACCGGGACTACCCAAGGGACCCAGTACTTC. It yields the protein CARSLSTGTTQGTQYF.

This clonotype was found once. J is TRBJ1-2 and V is TRBV19; D is unclear. From germline, CDR1 is LNHDA and CDR2 SQIVND (reference sequence). The CDR3 runs 11 residues. The germline V and J ends were trimmed by 9 bases and 1 base, with 6 bases remaining between them. The CDR3: CASAVNYGYTF. The CDR3 nucleotides read TGTGCCAGCGCAGTTAACTATGGCTACACCTTC.

There are many counts of this clonotype. The genes are TRBV27 and TRBJ2-1; 13 bases fit TRBD2. The V gene end was trimmed by 4 bases and the J gene end by 8 bases; junction bases not matched to a gene: 5. The CDR3 is 15 residues long. Germline CDR1 is MNHEY and CDR2 is SMNVEV (reference sequence). As DNA, the CDR3 is TGTGCCAGCAGTTCCGGGACTAGCGGGACAGATGAGCAGTTCTTC. Its protein product is CASSSGTSGTDEQFF.

This clonotype appeared a few times. The V gene is TRBV28, the J gene TRBJ1-3; D ambiguous. Trimming pared 1 base from V and 0 bases from J, leaving 13 bases between. The length of the CDR3 is 17 residues. CDR1 and CDR2 from the germline V gene are MDHEN and SYDVKM. In DNA form, the CDR3 reads TGTGCCAGCAGTTTATTGTTGCAGTGGGCCTCTGGAAACACCATATATTTT. The encoded protein is CASSLLLQWASGNTIYF.

The chain recombines TRBV29-1 with TRBJ2-3; no clear D gene. The CDR3 covers 14 residues. Germline CDR1 and CDR2: SQVTM and ANQGSEA. Trimming took 5 bases from V and 2 from J, leaving 14 bases between them. CDR3 in amino acids: CSVTDSTNTDTQYF. CDR3 DNA sequence: TGCAGCGTTACAGACTCCACGAACACAGATACGCAGTATTTT.

The V call is TRBV30, the J call TRBJ1-2, with 9 bases lining up with TRBD1. The CDR3 consists of 14 residues. V lost 3 bases and J lost 4; bases outside the gene matches: 6. Germline values: CDR1 GTSNPN, CDR2 SVGIG (reference sequence). CDR3 nucleotides: TGTGCCTGGAGAACGGACAGGGGACTCTATGGCTACACCTTC. Amino acids: CAWRTDRGLYGYTF.

The gene calls are TRBV5-1 and TRBJ2-5; D might be TRBD1 (5 bases). V was pared by 0 bases and J by 1 base, with 16 bases between. The CDR3 covers 17 residues. Germline V gene lookup returns CDR1 SGHRS and CDR2 YFSETQ. The CDR3 DNA reads TGCGCCAGCAGCTTGGTGGTAGACAGCATCTCCCAAGAGACCCAGTACTTC. Protein sequence: CASSLVVDSISQETQYF.

The CDR3 spells CASSLSGVANEKLFF. The DNA of the CDR3 is TGTGCCAGCAGCTTATCAGGGGTAGCTAATGAAAAACTGTTTTTT. The rearrangement links TRBV7-3 to TRBJ1-4; possibly TRBD1 for D (6 bases). This CDR3 has 15 residues. The V end was cut by 2 bases, the J end by 3 bases, with 10 bases between. The germline V gene encodes CDR1 SGHTA and CDR2 FQGTGA.

The gene calls are TRBV2 and TRBJ2-5, with 9 positions matching TRBD1. The J call is in doubt because the DNA end fits TRBJ2-7 better. CDR1 is SNHLY, CDR2 FYNNEI, per germline. There are 17 residues in the CDR3. CDR3 sequence reads: CASSEALSGTGYYEQYF. CDR3 bases: TGTGCCAGCAGTGAAGCATTAAGTGGGACAGGGTATTACGAGCAGTACTTC.

This clonotype was counted between two and nine times. The CDR3, as DNA: TGTGCCAGCAGTGACTTGGGCGGGGAAGCTTTCTTT. Translated, it gives CASSDLGGEAFF. The J gene is TRBJ1-1, the V gene TRBV2, with D hard to call. The CDR3 loop spans 12 amino acids. In germline, CDR1 is SNHLY, CDR2 FYNNEI. The V gene lost 3 bases and the J gene lost 8 bases, with 10 bases spanning the gap.

This clonotype was detected only a few times. The V call is TRBV20-1, the J call TRBJ2-1; TRBD2 matches at 9 bases. J gave up 6 bases and V 6 bases, and 9 bases lay outside the gene matches. Germline-derived CDR1 and CDR2 are DFQATT and SNEGSKA (reference sequence). The CDR3 loop spans 14 amino acids. As DNA, the CDR3 is TGCAGTGCCAGACTCCCTAGCGGGGTCAATGAGCAGTTCTTC. Translation gives CSARLPSGVNEQFF.

The chain carries TRBV20-1 and TRBJ1-1, with TRBD1 matching 7 bases. The V segment lost 5 bases and the J segment 0 bases; nucleotides outside the gene matches: 9. CDR3 length equals 15 residues. Per the germline V gene, CDR1 is DFQATT and CDR2 is SNEGSKA (reference sequence). Written as DNA, the CDR3 is TGCAGTGCTCGTCCCGGGACAGCCCTGAACACTGAAGCTTTCTTT. Amino acid sequence: CSARPGTALNTEAFF.

This clonotype has more than one count but fewer than ten. The V gene is TRBV7-9, the J gene TRBJ1-2, with D hard to call. V lost 2 bases and J 7 bases, leaving 20 bases between the germline ends. Germline assignment: CDR1 SEHNR and CDR2 FQNEAQ (reference sequence). The CDR3 has 16 amino acids. The CDR3 here is CASSLIIGSAVAGYTF. Written as DNA, the CDR3 is TGTGCCAGCAGCTTAATTATCGGATCGGCGGTGGCTGGCTACACCTTC.

This chain joins TRBV20-1 and TRBJ2-6, with 8 bases matching TRBD1. Per the germline V gene, CDR1 is DFQATT and CDR2 is SNEGSKA (reference sequence). This CDR3 comprises 20 residues. Germline trimming cut 6 bases from V and 0 bases from J; bases unmatched to any gene: 19. DNA of the CDR3: TGCAGTGCAACCTACAGGGGGAAAACCACTATAAGCTCTGGGGCCAACGTCCTGACTTTC. Translated, it gives CSATYRGKTTISSGANVLTF.

This clonotype was observed at least ten times. This chain links TRBV7-2 with TRBJ2-7; 12 nucleotides agree with TRBD2. Trimming removed 0 bases from V and 3 bases from J; junction bases left unmatched: 9. The CDR3 has 18 residues. Germline V gene lookup returns CDR1 SGHTA and CDR2 FQGNSA. CDR3 protein: CASSLASTSGSFFYEQYF. The CDR3 DNA sequence: TGTGCCAGCAGCTTAGCATCGACTAGCGGGAGTTTTTTCTACGAGCAGTACTTC. Complete variable domain (other parts from reference TRBV7-2 and TRBJ2-7): GAGVSQSPSNKVTEKGKDVELRCDPISGHTALYWYRQSLGQGLEFLIYFQGNSAPDKSGLPSDRFSAERTGGSVSTLTIQRTQQEDSAVYLCASSLASTSGSFFYEQYFGPGTRLTVT.